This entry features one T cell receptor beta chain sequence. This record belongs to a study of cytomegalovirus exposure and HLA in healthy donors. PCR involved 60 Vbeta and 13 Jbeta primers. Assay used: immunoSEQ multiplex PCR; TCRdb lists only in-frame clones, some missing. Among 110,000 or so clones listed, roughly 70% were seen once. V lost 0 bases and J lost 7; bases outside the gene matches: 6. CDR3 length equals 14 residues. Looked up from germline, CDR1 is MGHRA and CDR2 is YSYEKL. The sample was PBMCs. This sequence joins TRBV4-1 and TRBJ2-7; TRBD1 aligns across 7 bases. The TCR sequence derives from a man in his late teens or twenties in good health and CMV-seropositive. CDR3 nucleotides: TGCGCCAGCAGCCAAGATAGGGGGCGGTGGGAGCAGTACTTC. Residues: CASSQDRGRWEQYF.